This entry describes one T cell receptor (beta chain). Its antigen is still unknown. These data come from a study of cytomegalovirus exposure and HLA in healthy donors. General study results and limits: In a later analysis, 15,000 to 20,000 TCR beta sequences were associated with HLA alleles at 0.05 false discovery rate. Highest at DRB1 and lowest at HLA-C, TCR association rates differed among HLA loci in a later analysis. A later analysis found most CMV-associated TCR beta chains apparently HLA-restricted.

The CDR3 loop spans 13 amino acids. CDR1 MGHRA and CDR2 YSYEKL come from the germline V gene. Between the trimmed V and J ends, which lost 1 base and 6 bases, there was a span of 10 bases. PCR primers comprised 60 Vbeta and 13 Jbeta primers. Only in-frame clones appear in the TCRdb table, and some are missing; sequencing was by immunoSEQ multiplex PCR. Of about 160,000 clones listed, approximately 80% are singletons. The clonotype originates from a woman younger than 35 in good health and CMV-seronegative. Material for sequencing was PBMCs. The chain couples TRBV4-1 to TRBJ2-7; D might be TRBD2 (6 bases). The CDR3 is CASSQGSGGEQYF. For the CDR3, the DNA is TGCGCCAGCAGCCAAGGGTCCGGGGGCGAGCAGTACTTC.